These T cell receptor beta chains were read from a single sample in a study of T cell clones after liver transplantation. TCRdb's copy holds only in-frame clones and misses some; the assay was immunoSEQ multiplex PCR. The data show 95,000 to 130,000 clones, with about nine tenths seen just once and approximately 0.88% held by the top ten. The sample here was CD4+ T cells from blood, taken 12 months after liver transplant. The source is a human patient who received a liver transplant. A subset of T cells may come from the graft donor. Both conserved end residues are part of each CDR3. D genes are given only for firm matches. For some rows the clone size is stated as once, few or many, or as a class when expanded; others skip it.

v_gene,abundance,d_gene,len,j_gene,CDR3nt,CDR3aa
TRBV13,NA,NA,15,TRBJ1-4,TGTGCCAGCAGCCCTTACAGCGCAACTAATGAAAAACTGTTTTTT,CASSPYSATNEKLFF
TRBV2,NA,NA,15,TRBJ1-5,TGTGCCAGCAGGGAAACAGGGCTAAGTGGTCAGCCCCAGCATTTT,CASRETGLSGQPQHF
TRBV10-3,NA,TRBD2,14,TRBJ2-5,TGTGCCATCAGTGCTAGCGGGAGAGGGGAGACCCAGTACTTC,CAISASGRGETQYF
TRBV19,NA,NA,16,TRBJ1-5,TGTGCCAGTAGTATAGACCCCATCCGGAGCAATCAGCCCCAGCATTTT,CASSIDPIRSNQPQHF
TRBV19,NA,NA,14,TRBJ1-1,TGTGCCAGTAGTATAGATCAGGTGAACACTGAAGCTTTCTTT,CASSIDQVNTEAFF
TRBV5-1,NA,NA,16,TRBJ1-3,TGCGCCAGCAGCTTGGGACAGATCAGCTCTGGAAACACCATATATTTT,CASSLGQISSGNTIYF
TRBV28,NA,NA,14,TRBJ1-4,TGTGCCAGCAGTCCCCCGGGATCTAATGAAAAACTGTTTTTT,CASSPPGSNEKLFF
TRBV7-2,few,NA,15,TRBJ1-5,TGTGCCAGCAGCACCGTTGCGGGCTCAAATCAGCCCCAGCATTTT,CASSTVAGSNQPQHF
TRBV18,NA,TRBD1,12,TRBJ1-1,TGTGCCAGCTCACTACAGGGGGCTGAAGCTTTCTTT,CASSLQGAEAFF
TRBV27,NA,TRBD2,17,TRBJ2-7,TGTGCCAGCAGTACTTGGACTAGCGGGAGATCGACCTACGAGCAGTACTTC,CASSTWTSGRSTYEQYF
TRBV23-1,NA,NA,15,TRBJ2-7,TGCGCCAGCACTTTCCCGGGACACCAAACCTACGAGCAGTACTTC,CASTFPGHQTYEQYF
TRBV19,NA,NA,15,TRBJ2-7,TGTGCCAGTAGTAGGGTCAGATCCGACTCCTACGAGCAGTACTTC,CASSRVRSDSYEQYF
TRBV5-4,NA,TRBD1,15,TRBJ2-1,TGTGCCAGCAGCATAGGACAGGGGTCCTACAATGAGCAGTTCTTC,CASSIGQGSYNEQFF
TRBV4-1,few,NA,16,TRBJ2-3,TGCGCCAGCAGCCAGGAGTGGGGGGCGATGACAGATACGCAGTATTTT,CASSQEWGAMTDTQYF
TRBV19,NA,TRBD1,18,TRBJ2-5,TGTGCCAGTAGCGACAGGGGGCGCAACCTCCGGGGCAGAGAGACCCAGTACTTC,CASSDRGRNLRGRETQYF
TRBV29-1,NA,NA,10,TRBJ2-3,TGCAGCGTTGACACAGATACGCAGTATTTT,CSVDTDTQYF
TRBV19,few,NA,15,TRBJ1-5,TGTGCCAGTATCCCTTCGCCAGGTGGCAATCAGCCCCAGCATTTT,CASIPSPGGNQPQHF
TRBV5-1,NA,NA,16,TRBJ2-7,TGCGCCAGCAGCACCATTTTTGGGGGACTCCCTCCCGAGCAGTACTTC,CASSTIFGGLPPEQYF
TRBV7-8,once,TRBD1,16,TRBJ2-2,TGTGCCAGCAGTCAAACCGGGACAGCGAACACCGGGGAGCTGTTTTTT,CASSQTGTANTGELFF
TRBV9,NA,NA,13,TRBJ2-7,TGTGCCAGCAGCGTAGGTGTAGCCTACGAGCAGTACTTC,CASSVGVAYEQYF
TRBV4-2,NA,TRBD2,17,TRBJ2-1,TGTGCCAGCAGCCAGGGATTAGCGGGCCTCTCCTACAATGAGCAGTTCTTC,CASSQGLAGLSYNEQFF
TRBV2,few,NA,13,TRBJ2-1,TGTGCCAGCAGTGAAGGTGGGGCGGTTGAGCAGTTCTTC,CASSEGGAVEQFF